This T cell receptor beta chain was sequenced for a study of OX40 agonist ivuxolimab in advanced cancers. Whole-study context: Patients took ivuxolimab, an agonistic anti-OX40 (CD134) antibody. Two cutaneous melanoma patients and one hepatocellular carcinoma patient, three in all, had partial responses.

Repertoires were generated with immunoSEQ multiplex PCR, while TCRdb's copy carries only in-frame clones and drops some. The sample has some 73,000 clones; roughly 85% are singletons. In germline, CDR1 is LNHDA, CDR2 SQIVND (reference sequence). Trimming pared 3 bases from V and 0 bases from J, leaving 3 bases between. The CDR3 contains 13 residues. The sequence was obtained from an adult with an advanced solid tumor such as melanoma, head and neck, liver or kidney cancer. This sample comprised CD4+ or CD8+ T cells sorted from blood, obtained in a trial of the OX40 agonist ivuxolimab. This sequence joins TRBV19 and TRBJ1-5; D unresolved. The CDR3 bases are TGTGCCAGTAGTATGGCTAGCAATCAGCCCCAGCATTTT. Protein product: CASSMASNQPQHF.